This TCR beta chain was recovered during a study of T cell responses to AZD1222 COVID-19 vaccine. As for the study in general: Doses given second, at about 4 or about 12 weeks, were pooled.

V was trimmed by 0 bases and J by 8 bases, leaving 19 bases between them. Germline values: CDR1 LGHNA, CDR2 YSLEER. CDR3 size: 16 residues. The method was immunoSEQ multiplex PCR; TCRdb's version includes in-frame clones alone and lacks a portion of them. The sample records about 120,000 clones, about 90% being singletons. Source: peripheral blood, taken on day 0 of AZD1222 vaccination. The V gene is TRBV4-3, the J gene TRBJ1-2; D not certain. The source is an adult in good health. The CDR3 region is CASSQDVPAPSGGYTF. Written as DNA, the CDR3 is TGCGCCAGCAGCCAAGATGTTCCAGCGCCTTCGGGAGGCTACACCTTC.